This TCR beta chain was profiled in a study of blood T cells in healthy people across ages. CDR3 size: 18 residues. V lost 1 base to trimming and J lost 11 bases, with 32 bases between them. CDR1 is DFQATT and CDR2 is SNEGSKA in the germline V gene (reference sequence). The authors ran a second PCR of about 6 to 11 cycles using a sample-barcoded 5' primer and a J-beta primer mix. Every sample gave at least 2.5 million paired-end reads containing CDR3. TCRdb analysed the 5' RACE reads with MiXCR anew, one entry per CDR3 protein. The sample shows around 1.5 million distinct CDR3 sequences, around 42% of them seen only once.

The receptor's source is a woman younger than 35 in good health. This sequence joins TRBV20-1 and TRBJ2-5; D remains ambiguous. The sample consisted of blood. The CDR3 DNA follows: TGCAGTGCTAGAGTCCCCCTGTGGAGTCGACAAAGTTTCCATGAGCAGTACTTC. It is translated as CSARVPLWSRQSFHEQYF.